Presented here are 2 T cell receptor beta chains from one specimen sequenced in a study of blood T cells in healthy people across ages. It was with a sample-barcoded 5' primer and a J-beta primer mix that a second PCR of roughly 7 to 12 cycles was run. Each CDR3 protein gets one entry after TCRdb re-called the 5' RACE reads with MiXCR. The sample holds about 900,000 distinct CDR3 sequences; around 68% are singletons and the top ten take roughly 26%. The specimen sequenced was blood. The receptor source for this set is a man between 25 and 39 years old in good health.

The rearrangement links TRBV7-9 to TRBJ2-7, with TRBD1 as a possible D gene (8 bases). The J call is in doubt because the DNA end fits TRBJ2-5 better. The CDR3 is made up of 16 amino acids. Germline V gene data show CDR1 as SEHNR and CDR2 as FQNEAQ (reference sequence). CDR3 in DNA: TGTGCCAGCAGCGCAAAATCCGACAGGGGAGGGAAGACCCAGTACTTC. Its protein is CASSAKSDRGGKTQYF.

This clonotype has a single count. The chain couples TRBV9 to TRBJ2-7; D possibly corresponds to TRBD2 (7 bases). The V end lost 4 bases, the J end lost 5 bases, and 13 bases lay between the germline ends. CDR1 SGDLS and CDR2 YYNGEE come from the germline V gene. The CDR3 loop spans 13 amino acids. For the CDR3, the DNA is TGTGCCAGCAGCACCGCGGGGGCAAACGAGCAGTACTTC. This encodes CASSTAGANEQYF.